The 20 T cell receptor beta chains listed next were all sequenced from one sample in a study of blood T cell repertoires in COVID-19. Produced via immunoSEQ multiplex PCR; TCRdb's table is partial and in-frame only. The data contain a few hundred thousand clones, roughly 86% of them singletons. Sequencing was done on a sample of peripheral blood. Every receptor here comes from a human donor in a cohort sampled during active COVID-19.

The chain couples TRBV10-3 to TRBJ1-2, with D perhaps matching TRBD1 (6 bases). V lost 2 bases, J lost 8 bases, and 15 bases lay in between. The CDR3 extends over 14 amino acids. CDR1 is ENHRY and CDR2 is SYGVKD in the germline V gene. The CDR3 spells CAISEEGQWAGYTF. CDR3 coding DNA: TGTGCCATCAGTGAGGAAGGACAGTGGGCGGGCTACACCTTC.

V and J are TRBV19 and TRBJ1-6, with 10 bases aligning to TRBD1. This CDR3 spans 17 amino acids. Trimming removed 5 bases from V and 7 bases from J; junction bases left unmatched: 11. Germline V CDR1 and CDR2: LNHDA, SQIVND (reference sequence). The CDR3 DNA reads as TGTGCCAGTAGTGATGGGACAGGGGCTAGAAAGAATTCACCCCTCCACTTT. Protein sequence: CASSDGTGARKNSPLHF.

This chain joins TRBV27 and TRBJ2-5, with D possibly TRBD1 on 6 matching bases. The CDR3 totals 11 residues. Germline values: CDR1 MNHEY, CDR2 SMNVEV (reference sequence). V lost 6 bases to trimming and J lost 4 bases, with 6 bases between them. The CDR3 DNA reads as TGTGCCAGCAGGGACAGAGAGACCCAGTACTTC. Translating gives CASRDRETQYF.

The V and J genes are TRBV7-2 and TRBJ2-4; 9 positions agree with TRBD1. The CDR3 runs 16 residues. Germline-derived CDR1 and CDR2 are SGHTA and FQGNSA. The junction had 3 bases not matched to a gene; V was cut back by 3 bases and J by 0 bases. CDR3 residues: CASSLKQGAAKNIQYF. The CDR3 DNA reads as TGTGCCAGCAGCTTGAAACAGGGGGCAGCCAAAAACATTCAGTACTTC.

Comment on this clone: The same CDR3 is also encoded by other DNA sequences in this sample. The rearrangement uses TRBV11-2 and TRBJ2-1; TRBD2 matches 10 bases. Germline-derived CDR1 and CDR2 are SGHAT and FQNNGV. V was pared by 5 bases and J by 6 bases, with 7 bases of the junction left unmatched. This CDR3 comprises 15 residues. In DNA, the CDR3 is TGTGCCAGCAGCCCTCTAGCGGGAGTCGGCAATGAGCAGTTCTTC. The encoded protein is CASSPLAGVGNEQFF. Variable domain in full (rest from reference TRBV11-2 and TRBJ2-1): EAGVAQSPRYKIIEKRQSVAFWCNPISGHATLYWYQQILGQGPKLLIQFQNNGVVDDSQLPKDRFSAERLKGVDSTLKIQPAKLEDSAVYLCASSPLAGVGNEQFFGPGTRLTVL.

The rearrangement links TRBV3-1 (or the pseudogene TRBV3-2) to TRBJ1-4; 9 bases match TRBD1. Germline CDR1 is LGHDT and CDR2 is YNNKEL (reference sequence). The length of the CDR3 is 14 residues. V lost 4 bases and J lost 8; bases outside the gene matches: 5. Here the CDR3 DNA reads TGTGCCAGCAGCCCGGGACAGGGAAAAGAAAAACTGTTTTTT. Amino acid sequence: CASSPGQGKEKLFF.

The genes are TRBV5-1 and TRBJ1-2, with TRBD1 matching over 10 bases. CDR3 length: 15 amino acids. CDR1 and CDR2 from the germline V gene are SGHRS and YFSETQ. V lost 0 bases and J lost 3; bases outside the gene matches: 2. This CDR3 is CASSLGDRGDYGYTF. The CDR3 DNA follows: TGCGCCAGCAGCTTGGGGGACAGGGGAGACTATGGCTACACCTTC.

This clone was seen only once. The chain recombines TRBV6-1 with TRBJ1-1, with a possible D match to TRBD1 (6 bases). Germline lookup yields CDR1 MNHNS and CDR2 SASEGT. CDR3 size: 16 residues. V lost 7 bases and J 1 base, leaving 19 bases between the germline ends. The CDR3 bases are TGTGCCAGCACTGAGGGCAGGGGTTCGGCGAACACTGAAGCTTTCTTT. It yields the protein CASTEGRGSANTEAFF.

This clone was detected only once. The chain joins TRBV18 to TRBJ1-6; D possibly corresponds to TRBD1 (5 bases). The length of the CDR3 is 14 residues. V lost 3 bases and J lost 7, with 10 bases in between. Germline CDR1 reads KGHSH; CDR2 reads LQKENI. The DNA of the CDR3 is TGTGCCAGCTCACCGGGACTGACAAATTCACCCCTCCACTTT. It yields the protein CASSPGLTNSPLHF.

The chain carries TRBV2 and TRBJ2-1; D call uncertain. There are 15 residues in the CDR3. In germline, CDR1 is SNHLY, CDR2 FYNNEI. V was trimmed by 7 bases and J by 0 bases, leaving 13 bases between them. CDR3 sequence: CASIEVISSYNEQFF. In DNA, the CDR3 is TGTGCCAGCATCGAGGTGATTTCCTCCTACAATGAGCAGTTCTTC.

The CDR3 sequence is CASSLGSGELAQYF. CDR3 bases: TGTGCCAGCAGCTTAGGGTCGGGGGAGTTGGCCCAGTACTTC. The chain couples TRBV7-2 to TRBJ2-5, with TRBD2 as a possible D gene (6 bases). Germline CDR1 SGHTA, CDR2 FQGNSA. The CDR3 extends over 14 amino acids. Trimming shortened V by 1 base and J by 9 bases, and 15 bases separated the two germline ends.

V usage is TRBV30 and J usage is TRBJ2-1, with TRBD2 matching 9 bases. The CDR3 sequence is 14 residues long. In germline, CDR1 is GTSNPN, CDR2 SVGIG (reference sequence). The V gene end was trimmed by 4 bases and the J gene end by 1 base; junction bases not matched to a gene: 2. CDR3 bases: TGTGCCTGGACTAGCGGGGTGTCCTACAATGAGCAGTTCTTC. Protein: CAWTSGVSYNEQFF.

Remarks on this clone: The sample holds other DNA sequences that translate to the same CDR3. The J gene is TRBJ2-7, the V gene TRBV19, with 9 bases lining up with TRBD1. The germline V gene has CDR1 LNHDA and CDR2 SQIVND (reference sequence). V dropped 3 bases and J dropped 0; count of bases not matched to a gene: 0. The CDR3 runs to 14 residues. The CDR3 is CASSMGQGSYEQYF. CDR3 in DNA: TGTGCCAGTAGTATGGGACAGGGCTCCTACGAGCAGTACTTC.

The V call is TRBV19, the J call TRBJ2-1; 10 bases agree with TRBD2. Germline assignment: CDR1 LNHDA and CDR2 SQIVND (reference sequence). The CDR3 runs 17 residues. The junction had 7 bases not matched to a gene; V was cut back by 5 bases and J by 0 bases. The CDR3 region has the DNA TGTGCCAGTAGTCTAGCGGGGGTTCCCAGCTCCTACAATGAGCAGTTCTTC. Its protein is CASSLAGVPSSYNEQFF.

The rearrangement links TRBV5-1 to TRBJ1-3; tentative D call: TRBD1 (5 bases). The CDR3 spans 16 residues. The V gene lost 0 bases and the J gene lost 2 bases, with 12 bases spanning the gap. Germline V CDR1 and CDR2: SGHRS, YFSETQ. The CDR3 DNA sequence: TGCGCCAGCAGCTTGGCCGGAGGGGATCCTGGAAACACCATATATTTT. Translated, it gives CASSLAGGDPGNTIYF.

The J gene is TRBJ1-2, the V gene TRBV19; a possible D gene is TRBD1 (5 bases). This CDR3 contains 13 residues. The V end lost 6 bases, the J end lost 2 bases, and 10 bases lay between the germline ends. The germline CDR1 and CDR2 sequences are LNHDA and SQIVND (reference sequence). The CDR3 reads CASSPQVNYGYTF. CDR3 coding DNA: TGTGCCAGTAGCCCACAGGTAAACTATGGCTACACCTTC.

V is TRBV21-1 and J is TRBJ2-1; TRBD1 is taken as the D call from the table, unchecked against the DNA. TRBV21-1 counts as a pseudogene. The CDR3 has 15 residues. The DNA for the CDR3 is TGTGCCAGCAGCAAAATGGCAGGGTGGGGCAATGAGCAGTTCTTC. This sequence encodes CASSKMAGWGNEQFF.

This chain connects TRBV10-2 to TRBJ2-1, with 7 nucleotides matching TRBD2. V trimming: 1 base; J trimming: 8 bases; junction bases outside the gene matches: 5. This CDR3 comprises 14 residues. Per germline, CDR1 WSHSY and CDR2 SAAADI. The CDR3 spells CASSEYAGVDEQFF. The CDR3 DNA is TGCGCCAGCAGTGAGTATGCGGGAGTGGATGAGCAGTTCTTC.

The J gene is TRBJ2-5, the V gene TRBV3-1 (or the pseudogene TRBV3-2); D is perhaps TRBD2 (6 bases). Trimming shortened V by 4 bases and J by 3 bases, and 12 bases separated the two germline ends. The germline gives CDR1 LGHDT, CDR2 YNNKEL (reference sequence). CDR3 size: 14 residues. Written as DNA, the CDR3 is TGTGCCAGCAGCCGGTCCAGGAGGGAAGAGACCCAGTACTTC. It is translated as CASSRSRREETQYF.

The chain uses TRBV3-1 (or the pseudogene TRBV3-2) and TRBJ2-1; 9 positions agree with TRBD2. The CDR3 covers 19 residues. Per the germline V gene, CDR1 is LGHDT and CDR2 is YNNKEL (reference sequence). J gave up 5 bases and V 0 bases, and 14 bases lay outside the gene matches. CDR3 nucleotide sequence: TGTGCCAGCAGCCAAGAGTGGCCCGCAGTCAGGACTAGCGACAATGAGCAGTTCTTC. Its protein product is CASSQEWPAVRTSDNEQFF.